The clone carrying this TCR beta chain turned up a few times. Its antigen is currently unknown. These data originate in a study of blood T cells in healthy people across ages. Study summary: T cells yielded about one barcoded beta molecule per two cells through template switching. Study findings and constraints: In these data, TCR beta diversity tracked strongly with naive T cell percentage. The study lacked donor CMV status, which possibly confounded expanded clonotype changes.

Then a second PCR, running roughly 6 to 12 cycles, was carried out with a sample-barcoded 5' primer and a J-beta primer mix. TCRdb re-derived calls from the 5' RACE reads in MiXCR, one entry per CDR3 protein. There are about 1.5 million distinct CDR3 sequences in the sample; around 42% occur only once, and approximately 7.9% lies in the top ten. V was trimmed by 2 bases and J by 4 bases, leaving 17 bases between them. Germline CDR1 SEHNR, CDR2 FQNEAQ (reference sequence). CDR3 size: 16 residues. Healthy individuals of Caucasian origin from Russia, aged roughly 6 to 100, served as donors. Input material: blood. The chain couples TRBV7-9 to TRBJ1-2, with D possibly TRBD1 on 5 matching bases. This receptor was taken from a woman between 18 and 30 years old in good health. The CDR3 sequence: CASSLNPGDFSYGYTF. Here the CDR3 DNA reads TGTGCCAGCAGCTTAAATCCGGGGGATTTTAGCTATGGCTACACCTTC.